The T cell receptor (beta chain) under discussion was sequenced for a study of long-term antiretroviral therapy in people with HIV (dated by TCRdb to the early 2020s). Describing the broader study: The earliest samples were collected approximately a decade before the 2015 WHO recommendation for immediate ART, a period when ART was typically delayed until CD4 counts fell. A retrospective serial study tested whether changes in peripheral blood TRB repertoire composition and diversity were associated with ART initiation and durable HIV suppression. The cohort contributed about 180 cryopreserved PBMC samples from about 29 adults with confirmed HIV infection, collected serially over a mean of approximately 6 years (range 1-12). Eleven of the 30 participants with HIV were female. No cross-contamination during QIAcube processing turned up in test extractions that ran a monoclonal T-cell line alongside 33 polyclonal samples.

The investigation overall reported the following: Starting ART was linked to a significant rise in TRB diversity, yet even with long-term ART the diversity remained significantly lower than in transplant donor controls. HIV repertoires had narrower CDR3 length ranges than controls, and the network structure suggested an antigen-experienced repertoire that shifted only slightly toward naive after ART. Inferences about post-ART repertoire changes are limited because no data were available on ART adherence, viral resistance or therapy changes. The samples were dated from about 2004 to 2018, and the ART regimens that were used may be less effective than current ART regimens. Expanded TRB clones identified before ART initiation dominated the repertoire across all time points, though the dominance fluctuated and decreased in many PLHIV after ART. Owing to limited PBMC availability, only the TCR beta chain was sequenced, without alpha chain pairing. Because pre-ART samples had limited cell numbers, profiling was done on unsorted PBMC rather than on sorted CD4+ and CD8+ T cells.

The V and J ends are trimmed by 5 bases and 1 base, leaving 14 bases between them. The CDR3 numbers 16 residues from cysteine through phenylalanine. Only the CDR3 DNA is retained, 48 bases long and in frame from the first base. CDR1 and CDR2 are drawn from the germline V gene: LGHNA, YNFKEQ. To be included, a participant needed at least one PBMC sample from before ART initiation plus at least two post-ART samples. Treatment was received in the United States of America by all participants with HIV. Before DNA extraction, cryopreserved samples of about 0.9-11 million PBMC were thawed and then washed. At the time of the earliest PBMC sample, participants with HIV were aged between roughly 20 and 55 years. Each participant contributed PBMC samples from 1-4 timepoints before ART initiation and 2-8 timepoints after ART initiation, with a median of 7 samples. Serial HIV viral load, CD4+ T-cell count, ART history and demographic data were obtained for every participant. A Qiagen kit on a QIAcube was used to extract genomic DNA from unsorted PBMC, with samples processed in batches of 12.

Sequencing of the TRB variable region was done with the immunoSEQ hsTCRB v3.0 assay at survey level resolution. A depth of about 40,000-50,000 T-cell genomes per sample was targeted for TRB sequencing. Pooled TRB libraries were sequenced on an Illumina MiSeq with a v3 150-cycle kit. The authors' pipeline ran thus. Analysis of repertoires was carried out in R inside a reproducible Nextflow workflow spanning QC, data transformation and analysis. LymphoSeq2, an R package for AIRR-Seq data exploration, was used to implement custom analyses. A few samples that produced fewer than 5000 total TRB sequences were removed, so about 200 HIV repertoires were analyzed. Of the approximately 190 retained HIV repertoires, roughly 61 were collected before and 120 to 140 after ART initiation. Each repertoire was downsampled to 5000 TRB nucleotide sequences, and summary statistics were averaged across 100 downsampling iterations. TRB sequences were retained for analysis only if CDR3 regions of at least seven amino acids were present. Two measures captured diversity: a Shannon entropy-derived clonality score and the Gini coefficient. In repertoire networks, the top 5000 CDR3 amino acid sequences were linked whenever an edit distance of one separated two sequences. GLIPH2 predicted antigen specificity groups and MHC restriction for TRB CDR3 amino acid sequences. CDR3 amino acid sequences were matched against VDJdb and McPAS-TCR to flag known CMV, EBV, HIV or tissue antigen associations. Pre-ART, post-ART and control groups were compared with Wilcoxon signed-rank tests and Holm-Bonferroni correction. TCRdb retrieved this table from immuneACCESS and kept in-frame rearrangements only. Not all clones are present; in checked studies, unresolved V genes account for under half, and no reason is known for the remainder. The V and J calls and clone size were taken over from that table, and D and trimming were inferred from the DNA. Counted in this sample were roughly 9,100 clones; roughly 79% of them appeared once. The top ten clones comprise around 20% of the sample.

Details on this clone: Its specific antigen is unknown. Qualities for individual bases were not recorded, and no much larger clone is one base off.

The sequence is built from TRBV4-2 and TRBJ2-2; the D gene may be TRBD1 or TRBD2, since each aligns over 5 bases. The receptor's source is a man between 35 and 55 years old with HIV. Sequences were derived from unsorted PBMCs, sampled 1.8 years before starting antiretroviral therapy. CDR3 region: CASSLKGRENTGELFF. The sequenced DNA: TGTGCCAGCAGCTTAAAGGGACGGGAGAACACCGGGGAGCTGTTTTTT.